These T cell receptor beta chains were read from a single sample in a study of T cells in Graves' hyperthyroidism and ophthalmopathy. TCRdb called the multiplex PCR reads again in MiXCR, with one record for every CDR3 protein. The data show about 640,000 distinct CDR3 sequences, approximately 14% seen once. Sequenced material: blood. These receptors were obtained from a woman in her 50s with Graves' ophthalmopathy. The CDR3 runs from the conserved cysteine through the conserved F or W. The D gene is left open where the match is weak. The listing skips clone size in some rows; elsewhere it reads once, few, many or a size class.

clone_size | j_call | v_call | d_call | cdr3_aa | cdr3_nt
- | TRBJ1-2 | TRBV28 | TRBD1 | CASSLPRQGIDYTF | TGTGCCAGCAGTTTACCGAGACAGGGGATTGACTACACCTTC
few | TRBJ2-5 | TRBV11-3 | TRBD2 | CASSGWTSGRAETQYF | TGTGCCAGCAGCGGTTGGACTAGCGGGAGGGCAGAGACCCAGTACTTC
many | TRBJ2-7 | TRBV5-1 | TRBD2 | CASSLVPGLPTYEQYF | TGCGCCAGCAGCTTGGTTCCGGGACTACCAACCTACGAGCAGTACTTC
few | TRBJ2-5 | TRBV11-3 | - | CASSSQGPETQYF | TGTGCCAGCAGCTCTCAGGGGCCAGAGACCCAGTACTTC
- | TRBJ2-1 | TRBV27 | TRBD2 | CASSKTGTSGSIHNEQFF | TGTGCCAGCAGCAAAACCGGGACTAGCGGGAGCATCCACAATGAGCAGTTCTTC
many | TRBJ1-1 | TRBV30 | - | CAWSEGWNRAFF | TGTGCCTGGAGTGAAGGATGGAACCGCGCTTTCTTT
- | TRBJ1-2 | TRBV20-1 | - | CSARETNSAANYGYTF | TGCAGTGCTAGAGAAACGAACAGTGCGGCTAACTATGGCTACACCTTC
many | TRBJ2-1 | TRBV20-1 | - | CSARDRPGVPYNEQFF | TGCAGTGCTAGAGATCGGCCCGGGGTCCCATACAATGAGCAGTTCTTC
many | TRBJ2-7 | TRBV20-1 | TRBD2 | CSARGGAGVGEQYF | TGCAGTGCTAGAGGTGGAGCGGGAGTGGGCGAGCAGTACTTC
- | TRBJ1-4 | TRBV20-1 | - | CSASYALGVNEKLSF | TGCAGTGCTAGTTATGCGCTGGGAGTTAATGAAAAACTGTCTTTT
few | TRBJ2-7 | TRBV6-1 | - | CASHAESGTYEQYF | TGTGCCAGCCATGCCGAGAGCGGCACTTACGAGCAGTACTTC
- | TRBJ2-1 | TRBV28 | - | CANSFSMAGGIFNEQFF | TGTGCCAACAGTTTCTCTATGGCTGGCGGGATTTTCAATGAGCAGTTCTTC
few | TRBJ2-3 | TRBV18 | TRBD2 | CASSPPGLAGGTDTQYF | TGTGCCAGCTCACCACCGGGGCTAGCGGGAGGCACAGATACGCAGTATTTT
- | TRBJ2-5 | TRBV15 | TRBD2 | CATKGGRQETQYF | TGTGCCACCAAGGGCGGGAGGCAAGAGACCCAGTACTTC
medium-sized | TRBJ2-7 | TRBV20-1 | TRBD2 | CSGEREGREQYF | TGCAGTGGGGAGCGGGAGGGCCGCGAGCAGTACTTC
- | TRBJ2-1 | TRBV6-1 | - | CASRRQSSYNEQFF | TGTGCCAGCAGACGACAGAGCTCCTACAATGAGCAGTTCTTC
many | TRBJ2-3 | TRBV6-1 | TRBD2 | CASSERREVDTQYF | TGTGCCAGCAGTGAACGGCGGGAGGTTGATACGCAGTATTTT
many | TRBJ2-2 | TRBV2 | TRBD2 | CASSVRGLAGTNTGELFF | TGTGCCAGCAGTGTTCGGGGACTAGCGGGAACGAACACCGGGGAGCTGTTTTTT
few | TRBJ2-1 | TRBV27 | TRBD2 | CASSLSPGLVRNEQFF | TGTGCCAGCAGTTTATCTCCAGGACTAGTTAGGAATGAGCAGTTCTTC
many | TRBJ2-2 | TRBV7-3 | TRBD2 | CASSRTSGRQYTGELFF | TGTGCCAGCAGTCGGACTAGCGGGAGACAATACACCGGGGAGCTGTTTTTT
many | TRBJ2-7 | TRBV20-1 | - | CSASEETSYEQYF | TGCAGTGCTTCGGAGGAAACCTCCTACGAGCAGTACTTC
few | TRBJ1-2 | TRBV14 | TRBD1 | CASSQELDRGYGYTF | TGTGCCAGCAGCCAAGAACTTGACAGGGGGTATGGCTACACCTTC
few | TRBJ2-7 | TRBV20-1 | - | CSARASTDSYEQYF | TGCAGTGCTAGAGCGTCAACAGATTCCTACGAGCAGTACTTC
- | TRBJ2-3 | TRBV19 | - | CASSISNTSPDTQYF | TGTGCCAGTAGTATTTCCAATACATCTCCAGATACGCAGTATTTT
few | TRBJ2-5 | TRBV24-1 | TRBD1 | CATSDQTGGVETQYF | TGTGCCACCAGTGACCAGACAGGGGGCGTAGAGACCCAGTACTTC
many | TRBJ2-7 | TRBV6-1 | TRBD1 | CASSRTGVGYEQYF | TGTGCCAGCAGTCGCACAGGGGTTGGCTACGAGCAGTACTTC
- | TRBJ2-3 | TRBV6-2/TRBV6-3 | - | CASSYKQRPYF | TGTGCCAGCAGTTACAAACAACGTCCGTATTTT
many | TRBJ2-3 | TRBV7-9 | - | CASSLSVATDTQYF | TGTGCCAGCAGCTTAAGCGTGGCCACAGATACGCAGTATTTT
many | TRBJ1-1 | TRBV2 | - | CASRAFTEAFF | TGTGCCAGCAGAGCCTTCACTGAAGCTTTCTTT
many | TRBJ1-5 | TRBV28 | TRBD1 | CASSLFSPRQGINQPQHF | TGTGCCAGCAGTTTATTTTCCCCTCGACAGGGGATCAATCAGCCCCAGCATTTT
- | TRBJ1-2 | TRBV6-1 | - | CATNRYGYTF | TGTGCCACCAACCGATATGGCTACACCTTC
- | TRBJ2-7 | TRBV7-2 | - | CASSAFRAYEQYF | TGTGCCAGCAGCGCTTTTAGAGCCTACGAGCAGTACTTC
- | TRBJ2-2 | TRBV6-1 | - | CASSAEPNPGELFF | TGTGCCAGCAGTGCGGAGCCAAATCCCGGGGAGCTGTTTTTT
- | TRBJ2-5 | TRBV28 | - | CASSLLDKRETQYF | TGTGCCAGCAGCCTCCTGGACAAGCGAGAGACCCAGTACTTC
- | TRBJ2-7 | TRBV25-1 | - | CASSARAGSSYEQYF | TGTGCCAGCAGTGCGAGGGCGGGGAGCTCCTACGAGCAGTACTTC
many | TRBJ2-1 | TRBV6-2/TRBV6-3 | TRBD2 | CASSYVAGPRDEQFF | TGTGCCAGCAGTTACGTAGCGGGACCTCGGGATGAGCAGTTCTTC
few | TRBJ1-2 | TRBV5-1 | - | CASTQTGTGGYTF | TGCGCCAGCACCCAAACAGGGACGGGTGGCTACACCTTC
many | TRBJ1-1 | TRBV19 | - | CASSILRGNTEAFF | TGTGCCAGTAGTATATTGCGAGGGAACACTGAAGCTTTCTTT
many | TRBJ2-7 | TRBV7-6 | - | CASSWRTASYEQYF | TGTGCCAGCAGCTGGAGGACAGCCTCCTACGAGCAGTACTTC
few | TRBJ2-7 | TRBV4-1 | TRBD1 | CASRGGQGGIEQYF | TGCGCCAGCAGAGGGGGACAGGGAGGAATAGAGCAGTACTTC
many | TRBJ2-1 | TRBV30 | TRBD2 | CAWTQSAAGGYNEQFF | TGTGCCTGGACCCAATCGGCAGCGGGAGGCTACAATGAGCAGTTCTTC
many | TRBJ2-5 | TRBV20-1 | - | CSASLAGIRETQYF | TGCAGTGCTAGTCTGGCAGGGATTCGAGAGACCCAGTACTTC
many | TRBJ1-5 | TRBV28 | - | CASSPSGPGGNQPQHF | TGTGCCAGCAGTCCTTCTGGGCCCGGGGGCAATCAGCCCCAGCATTTT
many | TRBJ2-7 | TRBV20-1 | - | CSASPAPYEQYF | TGCAGTGCTAGTCCCGCCCCATACGAGCAGTACTTC
- | TRBJ2-1 | TRBV29-1 | TRBD2 | CSVRTSGSFEYEQFF | TGCAGCGTCCGGACTAGCGGGAGTTTTGAGTACGAGCAGTTCTTC
- | TRBJ1-4 | TRBV7-8 | - | CASSLQGFLSNEKLFF | TGTGCCAGCAGCTTGCAGGGGTTCCTTTCTAATGAAAAACTGTTTTTT
many | TRBJ2-3 | TRBV24-1 | TRBD1 | CATSDRGQGRTDTQYF | TGTGCCACCAGTGACCGAGGACAGGGACGCACAGATACGCAGTATTTT
- | TRBJ2-5 | TRBV5-1 | - | CASSLPTGRETQYF | TGCGCCAGCAGCCTACCAACAGGCCGGGAGACCCAGTACTTC
few | TRBJ2-1 | TRBV7-3 | TRBD2 | CASSVTSGVLYNEQFF | TGTGCCAGCAGCGTCACAAGCGGGGTTCTCTACAATGAGCAGTTCTTC
many | TRBJ2-1 | TRBV6-7 | - | CASSYTNPGHTYNEQFF | TGTGCCAGCAGTTACACCAACCCGGGACATACCTACAATGAGCAGTTCTTC
many | TRBJ2-5 | TRBV7-2 | TRBD1 | CASSFGTGFKTQYF | TGTGCCAGCAGCTTTGGGACAGGGTTCAAGACCCAGTACTTC
many | TRBJ2-1 | TRBV6-5 | TRBD2 | CASSYFAGTSGRGSYNEQFF | TGTGCCAGCAGTTACTTCGCCGGGACTAGCGGGAGAGGTTCCTACAATGAGCAGTTCTTC
- | TRBJ1-3 | TRBV28 | - | CASKTIGSGNTIYF | TGTGCCAGCAAAACGATAGGGTCTGGAAACACCATATATTTT
many | TRBJ2-1 | TRBV28 | TRBD2 | CASSLTSGRALEQFF | TGTGCCAGCAGTCTTACTAGCGGGAGGGCCCTTGAGCAGTTCTTC
many | TRBJ1-5 | TRBV5-5 | - | CASLPRGDSNQPQHF | TGTGCCAGCCTCCCCCGGGGAGATAGCAATCAGCCCCAGCATTTT
many | TRBJ1-1 | TRBV15 | - | CATSRDTGITNTEAFF | TGTGCCACCAGCAGAGACACAGGGATTACGAACACTGAAGCTTTCTTT
many | TRBJ2-7 | TRBV7-8 | TRBD2 | CASSIGTGRLSGRVPYEQYF | TGTGCCAGCTCCATAGGGACCGGCAGATTAAGCGGGAGGGTCCCCTACGAGCAGTACTTC
many | TRBJ2-7 | TRBV6-2/TRBV6-3 | - | CASGPGAAYEQYF | TGTGCCAGCGGCCCCGGGGCAGCCTACGAGCAGTACTTC
- | TRBJ2-5 | TRBV20-1 | TRBD2 | CSAPAGLGGETQYF | TGCAGTGCCCCAGCGGGTTTGGGGGGGGAGACCCAGTACTTC